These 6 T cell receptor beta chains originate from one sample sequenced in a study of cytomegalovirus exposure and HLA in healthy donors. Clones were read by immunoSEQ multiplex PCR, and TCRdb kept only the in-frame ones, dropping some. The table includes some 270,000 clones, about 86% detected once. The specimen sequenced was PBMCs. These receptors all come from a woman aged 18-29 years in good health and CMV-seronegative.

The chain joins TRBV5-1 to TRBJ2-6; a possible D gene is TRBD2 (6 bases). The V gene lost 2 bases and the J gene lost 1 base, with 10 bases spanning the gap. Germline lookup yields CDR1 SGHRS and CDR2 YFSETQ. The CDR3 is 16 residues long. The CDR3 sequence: CASSLTGVSGANVLTF. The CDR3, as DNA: TGCGCCAGCAGCTTAACGGGGGTGTCTGGGGCCAACGTCCTGACTTTC.

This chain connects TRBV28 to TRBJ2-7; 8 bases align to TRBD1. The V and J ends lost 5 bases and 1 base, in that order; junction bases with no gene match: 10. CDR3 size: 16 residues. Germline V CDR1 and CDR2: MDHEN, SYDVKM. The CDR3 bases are TGTGCCAGCAGTACAGCCCAGGGGGCTAGGTCCTACGAGCAGTACTTC. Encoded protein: CASSTAQGARSYEQYF. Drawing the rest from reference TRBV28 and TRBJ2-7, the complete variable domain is DVKVTQSSRYLVKRTGEKVFLECVQDMDHENMFWYRQDPGLGLRLIYFSYDVKMKEKGDIPEGYSVSREKKERFSLILESASTNQTSMYLCASSTAQGARSYEQYFGPGTRLTVT.

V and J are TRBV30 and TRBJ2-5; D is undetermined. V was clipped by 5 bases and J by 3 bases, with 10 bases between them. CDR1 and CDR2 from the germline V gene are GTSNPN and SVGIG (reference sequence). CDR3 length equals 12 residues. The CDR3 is CAWGRVEETQYF. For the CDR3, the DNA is TGTGCCTGGGGCCGGGTTGAAGAGACCCAGTACTTC.

The CDR3 DNA reads as TGTGCCAGCAGCTTAGTATTCCCCGAGCAGTACTTC. Translating it yields CASSLVFPEQYF. The chain links TRBV7-9 to TRBJ2-7, with unresolved D. Trimming took 1 base from V and 6 from J, leaving 7 bases between them. This CDR3 has 12 amino acids. The germline V gene has CDR1 SEHNR and CDR2 FQNEAQ (reference sequence).

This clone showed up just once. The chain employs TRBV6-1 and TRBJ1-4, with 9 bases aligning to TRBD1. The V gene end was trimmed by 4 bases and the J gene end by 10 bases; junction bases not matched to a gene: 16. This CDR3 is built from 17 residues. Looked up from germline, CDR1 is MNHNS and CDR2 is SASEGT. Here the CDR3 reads CASSAGTGTSGGGKLFF. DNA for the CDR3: TGTGCCAGCAGTGCCGGGACAGGGACCTCTGGGGGGGGAAAACTGTTTTTT.

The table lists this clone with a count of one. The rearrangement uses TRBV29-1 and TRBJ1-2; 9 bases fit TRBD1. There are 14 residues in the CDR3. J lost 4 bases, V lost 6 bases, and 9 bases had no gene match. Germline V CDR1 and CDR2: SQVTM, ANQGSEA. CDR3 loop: CSVQPGQGLYGYTF. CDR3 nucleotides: TGCAGCGTCCAACCGGGACAGGGCCTCTATGGCTACACCTTC. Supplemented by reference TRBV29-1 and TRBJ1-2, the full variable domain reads SAVISQKPSRDICQRGTSLTIQCQVDSQVTMMFWYRQQPGQSLTLIATANQGSEATYESGFVIDKFPISRPNLTFSTLTVSNMSPEDSSIYLCSVQPGQGLYGYTFGSGTRLTVV.